This TCR beta chain was sequenced in a study of T cells after yellow fever vaccination. Broader study findings: The secondary response was weaker but peaked faster, day 5 versus 15. Reappearance after the booster was observed for most primary-vaccination clones (roughly 97% CD4, over 70% CD8).

This clonotype showed up many times. Its antigen remains unidentified. They built TCR cDNA with 5'RACE template switching, a step that put in a universal primer site and UMIs. MiXCR was run by TCRdb on the 5' RACE reads, yielding one entry per CDR3 protein. Of over 100,000 distinct CDR3 sequences in the sample, approximately 8.4% were seen once. Per the germline V gene, CDR1 is SNHLY and CDR2 is FYNNEI. V was pared by 6 bases and J by 3 bases, with 6 bases between. This CDR3 comprises 11 residues. The genes are TRBV2 and TRBJ2-7; D uncertain. The sequence derives from a man under 40 who received the YFV17D yellow fever vaccine. This sample comprised CD8+ T cells sorted from PBMCs, obtained 45 days after the yellow fever booster vaccination. The CDR3 loop is CASRVSYEQYF. The CDR3 bases are TGTGCCAGCAGAGTCAGCTACGAGCAGTACTTC.